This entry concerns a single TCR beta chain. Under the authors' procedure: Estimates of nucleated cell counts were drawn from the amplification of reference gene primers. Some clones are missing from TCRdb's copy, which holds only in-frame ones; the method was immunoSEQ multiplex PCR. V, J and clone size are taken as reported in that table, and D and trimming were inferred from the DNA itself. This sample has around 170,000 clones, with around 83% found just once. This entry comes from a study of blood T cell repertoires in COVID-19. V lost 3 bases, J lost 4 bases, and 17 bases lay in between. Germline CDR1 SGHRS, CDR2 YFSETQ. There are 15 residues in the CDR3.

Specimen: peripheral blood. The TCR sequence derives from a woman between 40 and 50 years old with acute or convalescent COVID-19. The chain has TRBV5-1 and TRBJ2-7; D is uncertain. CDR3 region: CASSSASGQNYEQYF. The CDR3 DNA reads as TGCGCCAGCAGCTCGGCGTCTGGGCAGAATTACGAGCAGTACTTC.